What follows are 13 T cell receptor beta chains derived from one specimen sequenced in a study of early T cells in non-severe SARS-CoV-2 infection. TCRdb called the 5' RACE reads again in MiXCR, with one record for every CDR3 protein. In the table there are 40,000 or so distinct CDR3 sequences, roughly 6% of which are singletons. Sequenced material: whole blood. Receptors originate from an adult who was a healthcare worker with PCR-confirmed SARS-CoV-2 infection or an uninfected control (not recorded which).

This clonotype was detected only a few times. The CDR3 DNA follows: TGTGCCAGCAGCACAGAGGGGGCCGGGGAGCTGTTTTTT. This codes for CASSTEGAGELFF. The gene calls are TRBV2 and TRBJ2-2; D possibly corresponds to TRBD1 (6 bases). CDR1 and CDR2 from the germline V gene are SNHLY and FYNNEI. The V and J ends lost 6 bases and 6 bases respectively, with 11 bases between them. This CDR3 contains 13 residues.

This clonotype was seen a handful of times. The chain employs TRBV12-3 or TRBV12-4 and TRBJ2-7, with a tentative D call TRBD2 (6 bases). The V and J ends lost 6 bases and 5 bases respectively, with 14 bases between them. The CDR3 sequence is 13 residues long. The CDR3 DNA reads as TGTGCCAGCAGCCACGCGGGGCGGGACGAGCAGTACTTC. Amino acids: CASSHAGRDEQYF.

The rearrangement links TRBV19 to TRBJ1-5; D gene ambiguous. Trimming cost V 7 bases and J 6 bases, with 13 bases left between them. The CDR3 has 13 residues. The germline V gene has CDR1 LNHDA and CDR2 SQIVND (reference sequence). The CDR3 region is CASTNGVAQPQHF. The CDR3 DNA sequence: TGTGCCAGTACTAATGGTGTGGCTCAGCCCCAGCATTTT.

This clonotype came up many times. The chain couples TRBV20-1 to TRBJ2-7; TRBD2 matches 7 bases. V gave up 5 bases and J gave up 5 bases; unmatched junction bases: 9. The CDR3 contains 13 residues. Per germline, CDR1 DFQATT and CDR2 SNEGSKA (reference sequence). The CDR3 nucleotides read TGCAGTGCTTTGGGGGGGATCGGCGACGAGCAGTACTTC. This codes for CSALGGIGDEQYF.

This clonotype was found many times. The CDR3 reads CASSYATSGAETQYF. The CDR3 nucleotides read TGTGCCAGCAGTTACGCGACTAGCGGGGCGGAGACCCAGTACTTC. This chain joins TRBV6-2 or TRBV6-3 and TRBJ2-5; 11 nucleotides align to TRBD2. The trim removed 2 bases at V and 5 bases at J, leaving 4 bases unmatched. The CDR3 extends over 15 amino acids. The V gene's germline CDR1 is MNHEY and CDR2 SVGEGT.

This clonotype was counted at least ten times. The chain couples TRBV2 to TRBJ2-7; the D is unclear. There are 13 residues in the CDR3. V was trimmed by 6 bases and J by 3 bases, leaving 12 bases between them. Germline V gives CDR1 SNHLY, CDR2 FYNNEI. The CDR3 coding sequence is TGTGCCAGCAGGAAGATAGGCTACTACGAGCAGTACTTC. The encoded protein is CASRKIGYYEQYF.

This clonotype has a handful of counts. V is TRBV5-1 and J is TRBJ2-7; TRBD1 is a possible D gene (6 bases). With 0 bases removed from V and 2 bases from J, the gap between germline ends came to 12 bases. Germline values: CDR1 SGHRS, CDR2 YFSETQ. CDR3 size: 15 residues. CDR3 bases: TGCGCCAGCAGCTTGGGGTGGCAGGGGACCTACGAGCAGTACTTC. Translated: CASSLGWQGTYEQYF.

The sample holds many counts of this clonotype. CDR3 amino acids: CASSLTNRREKLFF. CDR3 DNA sequence: TGTGCCAGCAGCTTAACTAACAGGCGTGAAAAACTGTTTTTT. The gene calls are TRBV28 and TRBJ1-4; possibly TRBD1 for D (5 bases). The CDR3 totals 14 residues. With 6 bases removed from V and 7 bases from J, the gap between germline ends came to 15 bases. Germline assignment: CDR1 MDHEN and CDR2 SYDVKM.

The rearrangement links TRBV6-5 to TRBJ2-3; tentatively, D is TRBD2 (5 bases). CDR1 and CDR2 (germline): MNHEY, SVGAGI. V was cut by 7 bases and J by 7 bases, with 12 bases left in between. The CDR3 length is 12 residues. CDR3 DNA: TGTGCCAGCAAGATCGGGGAAAATACGCAGTATTTT. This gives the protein CASKIGENTQYF.

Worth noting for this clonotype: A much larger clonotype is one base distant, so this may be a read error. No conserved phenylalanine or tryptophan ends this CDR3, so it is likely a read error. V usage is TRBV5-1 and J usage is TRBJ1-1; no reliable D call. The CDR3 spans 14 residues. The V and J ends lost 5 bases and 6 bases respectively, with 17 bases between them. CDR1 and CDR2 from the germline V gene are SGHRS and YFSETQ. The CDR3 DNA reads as TGCGCCAGCAGATTGACATTACGGGAAGCTGAAGCTTTCATT. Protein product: CASRLTLREAEAFI.

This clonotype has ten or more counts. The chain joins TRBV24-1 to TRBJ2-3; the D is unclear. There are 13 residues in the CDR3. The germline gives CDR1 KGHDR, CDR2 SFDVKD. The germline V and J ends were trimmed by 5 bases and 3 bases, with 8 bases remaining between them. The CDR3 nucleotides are TGTGCCACCAGTGCGGCGGAAACAGATACGCAGTATTTT. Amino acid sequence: CATSAAETDTQYF.

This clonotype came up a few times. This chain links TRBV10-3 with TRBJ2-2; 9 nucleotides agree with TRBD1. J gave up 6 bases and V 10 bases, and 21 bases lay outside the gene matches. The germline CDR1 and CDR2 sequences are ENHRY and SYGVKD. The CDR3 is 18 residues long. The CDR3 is CATYGTGSSAGTSGELFF. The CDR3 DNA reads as TGTGCCACCTACGGGACAGGGTCTTCTGCTGGGACTTCCGGGGAGCTGTTTTTT.

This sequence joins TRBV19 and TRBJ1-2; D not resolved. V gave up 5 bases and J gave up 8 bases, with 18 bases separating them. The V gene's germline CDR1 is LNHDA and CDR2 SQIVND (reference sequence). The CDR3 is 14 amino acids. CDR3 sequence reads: CASSPSAAVYGYTF. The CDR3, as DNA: TGTGCCAGTAGTCCGTCTGCGGCAGTATACGGCTACACCTTC.